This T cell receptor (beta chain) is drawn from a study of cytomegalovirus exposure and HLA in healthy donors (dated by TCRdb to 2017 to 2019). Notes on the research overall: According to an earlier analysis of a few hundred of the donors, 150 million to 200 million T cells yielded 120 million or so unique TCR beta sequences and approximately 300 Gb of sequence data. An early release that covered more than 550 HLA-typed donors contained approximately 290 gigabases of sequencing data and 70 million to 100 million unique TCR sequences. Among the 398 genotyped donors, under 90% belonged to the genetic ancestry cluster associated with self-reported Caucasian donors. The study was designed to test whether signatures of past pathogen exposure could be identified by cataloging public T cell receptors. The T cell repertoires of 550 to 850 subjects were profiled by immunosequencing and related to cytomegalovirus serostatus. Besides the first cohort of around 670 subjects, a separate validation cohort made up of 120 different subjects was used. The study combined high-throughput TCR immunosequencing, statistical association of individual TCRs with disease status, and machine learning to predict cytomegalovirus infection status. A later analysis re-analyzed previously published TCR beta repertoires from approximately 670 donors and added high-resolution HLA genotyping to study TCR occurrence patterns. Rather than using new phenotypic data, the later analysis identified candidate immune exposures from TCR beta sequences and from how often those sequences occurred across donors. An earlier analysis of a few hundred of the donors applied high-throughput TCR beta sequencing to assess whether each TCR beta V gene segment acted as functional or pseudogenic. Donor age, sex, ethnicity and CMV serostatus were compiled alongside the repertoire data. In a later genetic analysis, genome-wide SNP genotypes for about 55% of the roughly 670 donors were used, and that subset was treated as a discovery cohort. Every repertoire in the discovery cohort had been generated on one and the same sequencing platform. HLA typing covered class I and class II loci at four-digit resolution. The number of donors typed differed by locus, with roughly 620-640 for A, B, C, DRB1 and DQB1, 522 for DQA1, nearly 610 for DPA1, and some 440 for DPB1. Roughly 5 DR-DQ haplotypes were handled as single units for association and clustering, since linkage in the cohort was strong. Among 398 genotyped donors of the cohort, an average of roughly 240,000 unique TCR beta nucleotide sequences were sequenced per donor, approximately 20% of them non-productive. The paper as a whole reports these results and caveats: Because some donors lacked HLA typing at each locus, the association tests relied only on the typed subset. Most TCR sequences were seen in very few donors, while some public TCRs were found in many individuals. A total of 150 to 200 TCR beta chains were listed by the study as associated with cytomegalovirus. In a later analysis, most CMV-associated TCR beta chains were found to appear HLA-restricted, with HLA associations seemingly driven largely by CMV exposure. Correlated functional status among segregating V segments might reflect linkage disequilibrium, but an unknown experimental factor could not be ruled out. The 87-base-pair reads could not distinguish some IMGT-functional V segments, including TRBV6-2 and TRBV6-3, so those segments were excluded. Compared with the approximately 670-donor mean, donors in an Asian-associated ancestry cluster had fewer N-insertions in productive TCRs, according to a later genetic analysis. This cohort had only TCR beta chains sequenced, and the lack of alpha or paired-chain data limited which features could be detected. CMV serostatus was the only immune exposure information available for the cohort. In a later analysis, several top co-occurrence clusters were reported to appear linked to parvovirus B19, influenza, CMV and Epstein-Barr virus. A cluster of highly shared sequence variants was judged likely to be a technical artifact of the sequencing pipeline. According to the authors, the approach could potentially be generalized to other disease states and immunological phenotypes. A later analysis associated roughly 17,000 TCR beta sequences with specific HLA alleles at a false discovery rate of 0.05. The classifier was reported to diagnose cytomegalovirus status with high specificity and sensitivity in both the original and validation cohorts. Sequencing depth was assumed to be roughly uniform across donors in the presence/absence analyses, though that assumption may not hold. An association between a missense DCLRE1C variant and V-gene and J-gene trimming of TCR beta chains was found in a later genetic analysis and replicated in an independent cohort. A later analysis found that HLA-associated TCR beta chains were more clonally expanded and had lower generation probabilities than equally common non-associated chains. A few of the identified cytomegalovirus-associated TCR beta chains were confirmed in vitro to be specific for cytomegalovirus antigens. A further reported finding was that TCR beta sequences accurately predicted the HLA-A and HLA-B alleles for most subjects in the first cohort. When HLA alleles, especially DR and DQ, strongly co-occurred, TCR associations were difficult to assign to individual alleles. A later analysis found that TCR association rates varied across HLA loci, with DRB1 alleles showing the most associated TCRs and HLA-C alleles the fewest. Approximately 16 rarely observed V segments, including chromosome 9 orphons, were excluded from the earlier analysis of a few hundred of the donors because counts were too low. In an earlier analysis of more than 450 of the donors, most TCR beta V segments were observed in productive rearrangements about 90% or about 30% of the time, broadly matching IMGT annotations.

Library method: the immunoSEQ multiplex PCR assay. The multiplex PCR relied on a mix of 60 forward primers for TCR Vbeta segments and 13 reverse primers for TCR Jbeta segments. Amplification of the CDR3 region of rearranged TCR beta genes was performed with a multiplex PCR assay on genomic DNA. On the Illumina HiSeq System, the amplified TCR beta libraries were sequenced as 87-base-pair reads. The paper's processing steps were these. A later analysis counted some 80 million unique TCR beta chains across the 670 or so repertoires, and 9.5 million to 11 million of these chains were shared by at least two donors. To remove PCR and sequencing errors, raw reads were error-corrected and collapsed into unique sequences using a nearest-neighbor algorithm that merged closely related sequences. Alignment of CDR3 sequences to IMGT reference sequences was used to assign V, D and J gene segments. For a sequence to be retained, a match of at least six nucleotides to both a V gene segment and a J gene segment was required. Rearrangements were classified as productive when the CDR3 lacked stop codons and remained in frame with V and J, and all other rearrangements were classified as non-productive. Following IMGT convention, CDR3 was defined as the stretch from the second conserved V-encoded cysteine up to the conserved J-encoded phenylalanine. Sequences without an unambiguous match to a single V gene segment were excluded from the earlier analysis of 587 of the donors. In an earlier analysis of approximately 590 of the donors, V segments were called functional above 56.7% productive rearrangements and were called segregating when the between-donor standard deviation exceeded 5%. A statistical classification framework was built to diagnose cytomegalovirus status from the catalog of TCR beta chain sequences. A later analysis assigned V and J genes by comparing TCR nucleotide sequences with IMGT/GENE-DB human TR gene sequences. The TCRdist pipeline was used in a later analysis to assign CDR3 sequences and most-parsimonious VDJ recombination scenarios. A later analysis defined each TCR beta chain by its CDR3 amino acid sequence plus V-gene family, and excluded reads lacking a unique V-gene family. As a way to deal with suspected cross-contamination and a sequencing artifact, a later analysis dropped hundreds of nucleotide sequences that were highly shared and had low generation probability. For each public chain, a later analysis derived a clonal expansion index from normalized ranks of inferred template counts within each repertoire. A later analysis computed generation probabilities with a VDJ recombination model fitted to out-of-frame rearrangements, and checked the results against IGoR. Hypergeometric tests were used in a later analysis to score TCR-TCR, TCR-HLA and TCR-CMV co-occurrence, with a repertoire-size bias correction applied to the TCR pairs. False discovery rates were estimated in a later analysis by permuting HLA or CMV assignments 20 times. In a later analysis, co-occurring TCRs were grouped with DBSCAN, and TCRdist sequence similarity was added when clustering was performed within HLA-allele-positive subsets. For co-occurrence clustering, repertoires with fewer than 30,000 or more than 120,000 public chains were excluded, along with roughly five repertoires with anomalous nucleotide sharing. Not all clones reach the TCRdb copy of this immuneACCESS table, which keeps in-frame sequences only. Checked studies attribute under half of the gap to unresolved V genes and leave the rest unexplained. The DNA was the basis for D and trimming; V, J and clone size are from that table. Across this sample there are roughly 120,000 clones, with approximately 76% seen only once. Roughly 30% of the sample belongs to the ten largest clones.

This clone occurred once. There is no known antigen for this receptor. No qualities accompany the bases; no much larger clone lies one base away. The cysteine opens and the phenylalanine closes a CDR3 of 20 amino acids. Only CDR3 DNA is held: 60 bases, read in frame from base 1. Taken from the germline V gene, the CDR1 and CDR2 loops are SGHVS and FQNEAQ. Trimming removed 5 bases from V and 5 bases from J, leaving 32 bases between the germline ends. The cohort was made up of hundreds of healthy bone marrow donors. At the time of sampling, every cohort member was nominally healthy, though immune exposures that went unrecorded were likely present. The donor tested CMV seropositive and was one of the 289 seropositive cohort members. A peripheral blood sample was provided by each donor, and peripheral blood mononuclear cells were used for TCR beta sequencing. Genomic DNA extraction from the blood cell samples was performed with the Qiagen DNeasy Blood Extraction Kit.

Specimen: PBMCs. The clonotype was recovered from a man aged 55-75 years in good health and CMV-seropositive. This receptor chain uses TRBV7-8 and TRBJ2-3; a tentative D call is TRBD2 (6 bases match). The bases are TGTGCCAGCAGCCCGGTTACTCTAGCGAGGATAAAGAACCCGGGAGATACGCAGTATTTT. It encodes CASSPVTLARIKNPGDTQYF.